This TCR beta chain was identified in a study of tissue T cells after allogeneic stem cell transplantation. Findings and caveats of the study: Sampling depth was limited, and the cohort was small and clinically varied. The study did not identify alloreactive or antigen-specific tissue TCRs, and some clones might be persisting host cells.

Concerning this clone: The target antigen is unknown. The genes are named according to mouse. The read ends 1 residue shy of where the CDR3 ends; the end is completed using the germline J gene.

Sequenced by immunoSEQ multiplex PCR; TCRdb stores in-frame clones only, minus some. The data contain roughly 51,000 clones, about three quarters of them singletons. Germline CDR1 reads NSQYPW; CDR2 reads LRSPGD (reference sequence). This CDR3 contains 15 residues. The V gene lost 3 bases and the J gene lost 0 bases, with 10 bases spanning the gap. The sample comprised sorted cells pooled from one or two spleens. The receptor was derived from a pool of C57BL/6 mice in good health. The rearrangement joins TRBV1 to TRBJ2-5; D is perhaps TRBD1 (5 bases). The part of the CDR3 DNA that was read is TGCACCTGCAGTGCGGACAAATTTAACCAAGACACCCAGTAC. Translation gives CTCSADKFNQDTQY. The CDR3 in its entirety is CTCSADKFNQDTQYF.